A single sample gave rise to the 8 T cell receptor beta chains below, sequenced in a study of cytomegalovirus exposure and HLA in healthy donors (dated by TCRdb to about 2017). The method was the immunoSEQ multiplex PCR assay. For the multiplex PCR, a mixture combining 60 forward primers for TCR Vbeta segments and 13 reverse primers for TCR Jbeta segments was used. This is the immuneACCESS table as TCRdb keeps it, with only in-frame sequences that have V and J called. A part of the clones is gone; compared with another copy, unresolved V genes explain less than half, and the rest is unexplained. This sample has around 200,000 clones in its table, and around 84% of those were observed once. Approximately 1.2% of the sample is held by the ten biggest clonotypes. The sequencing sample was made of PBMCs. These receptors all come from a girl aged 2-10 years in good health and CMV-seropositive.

DNA of the CDR3: TGTGCCCTTACGGTCCTAGCGGGAGGCAATGAGCAGTTCTTC. Translation gives CALTVLAGGNEQFF. The J gene is TRBJ2-1, the V gene TRBV7-9; 11 nucleotides match TRBD2. There are 14 residues in the CDR3. Trimming cost V 11 bases and J 6 bases; bases outside gene matches: 9. Germline lookup yields CDR1 SEHNR and CDR2 FQNEAQ (reference sequence).

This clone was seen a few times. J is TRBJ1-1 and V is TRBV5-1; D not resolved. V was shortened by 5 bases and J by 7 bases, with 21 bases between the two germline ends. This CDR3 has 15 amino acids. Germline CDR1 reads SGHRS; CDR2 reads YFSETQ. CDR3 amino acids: CASSNGPGSAGEAFF. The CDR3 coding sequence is TGCGCCAGCAGTAACGGACCGGGGTCCGCGGGTGAAGCTTTCTTT.

DNA for the CDR3: TGTGCCAGTAAAGCGGGACAGGGGGTTTCAGATACGCAGTATTTT. Its translation is CASKAGQGVSDTQYF. V usage is TRBV19 and J usage is TRBJ2-3; 11 nucleotides align to TRBD1. The CDR3 runs 15 residues. The germline V gene encodes CDR1 LNHDA and CDR2 SQIVND (reference sequence). Trimming cost V 7 bases and J 4 bases; bases outside gene matches: 7.

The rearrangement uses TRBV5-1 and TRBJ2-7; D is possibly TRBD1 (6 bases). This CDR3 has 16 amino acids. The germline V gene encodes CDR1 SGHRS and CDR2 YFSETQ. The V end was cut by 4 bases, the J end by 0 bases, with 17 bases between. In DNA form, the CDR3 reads TGCGCCAGCAGCGCGGGTGGGACATCCGACTCCTACGAGCAGTACTTC. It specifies CASSAGGTSDSYEQYF. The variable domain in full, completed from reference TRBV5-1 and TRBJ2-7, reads KAGVTQTPRYLIKTRGQQVTLSCSPISGHRSVSWYQQTPGQGLQFLFEYFSETQRNKGNFPGRFSGRQFSNSRSEMNVSTLELGDSALYLCASSAGGTSDSYEQYFGPGTRLTVT.

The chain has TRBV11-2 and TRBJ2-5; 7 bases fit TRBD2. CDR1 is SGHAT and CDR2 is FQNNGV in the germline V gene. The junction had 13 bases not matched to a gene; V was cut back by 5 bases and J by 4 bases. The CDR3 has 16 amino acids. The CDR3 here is CASSPQSQRDRETQYF. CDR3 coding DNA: TGTGCCAGCAGCCCACAATCTCAGCGGGATAGAGAGACCCAGTACTTC.

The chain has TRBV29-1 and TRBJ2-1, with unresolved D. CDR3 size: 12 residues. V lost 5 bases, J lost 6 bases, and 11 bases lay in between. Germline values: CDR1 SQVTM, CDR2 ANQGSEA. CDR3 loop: CSVISVVNEQFF. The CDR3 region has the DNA TGCAGCGTTATTTCGGTAGTCAATGAGCAGTTCTTC.

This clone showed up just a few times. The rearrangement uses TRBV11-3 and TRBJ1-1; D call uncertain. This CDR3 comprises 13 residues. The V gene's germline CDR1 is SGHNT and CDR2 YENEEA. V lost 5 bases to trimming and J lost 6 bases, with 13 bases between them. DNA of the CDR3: TGTGCCAGCAGCATCCGGCGGGCCCCTGAAGCTTTCTTT. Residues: CASSIRRAPEAFF. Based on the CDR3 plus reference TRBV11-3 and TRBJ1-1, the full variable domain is EAGVVQSPRYKIIEKKQPVAFWCNPISGHNTLYWYLQNLGQGPELLIRYENEEAVDDSQLPKDRFSAERLKGVDSTLKIQPAELGDSAVYLCASSIRRAPEAFFGQGTRLTVV.

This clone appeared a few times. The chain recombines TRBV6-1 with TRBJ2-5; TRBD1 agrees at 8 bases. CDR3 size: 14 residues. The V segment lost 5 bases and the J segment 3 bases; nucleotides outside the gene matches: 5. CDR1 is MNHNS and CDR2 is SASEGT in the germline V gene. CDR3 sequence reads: CASSTGQVKETQYF. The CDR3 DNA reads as TGTGCCAGCAGTACGGGACAGGTTAAAGAGACCCAGTACTTC.